The rows below give T cell receptor beta chains drawn from one sample of a study of OX40 agonist ivuxolimab in advanced cancers. Libraries were prepared by immunoSEQ multiplex PCR; TCRdb keeps only in-frame clonotypes and omits some of them. The sample holds 70,000 or so clones, approximately 91% seen once. The sequencing used CD4+ or CD8+ T cells sorted from blood, collected in a trial of the OX40 agonist ivuxolimab. The receptors here all came from an adult with an advanced solid tumor such as melanoma, head and neck, liver or kidney cancer. Both conserved end residues are part of each CDR3. Each record gives: clone size, CDR3 length, D gene, J gene, V gene, CDR3 DNA, CDR3 protein. The D gene is left open where the match is weak. Size is stated for part of the rows, as once, few or many counts, or as a class when the clone is expanded.

abundance: NA; len: 14; d_gene: NA; j_gene: TRBJ2-5; v_gene: TRBV5-4; CDR3nt: TGTGCCAGCAGCTTGGCTCCGGCTCAAGAGACCCAGTACTTC; CDR3aa: CASSLAPAQETQYF
abundance: NA; len: 15; d_gene: TRBD1; j_gene: TRBJ1-2; v_gene: TRBV6-1; CDR3nt: TGTGCCAGTATAATAACAGGGGCCGCCTCGGGGGGCTACACCTTC; CDR3aa: CASIITGAASGGYTF
abundance: NA; len: 15; d_gene: TRBD2; j_gene: TRBJ2-7; v_gene: TRBV10-3; CDR3nt: TGTGCCATCAGTGTTGCTAGCGGGAGGGCCAACGAGCAGTACTTC; CDR3aa: CAISVASGRANEQYF
abundance: once; len: 12; d_gene: NA; j_gene: TRBJ1-5; v_gene: TRBV19; CDR3nt: TGTGCCAGTAGTTCGCGGGATCAGCCCCAGCATTTT; CDR3aa: CASSSRDQPQHF
abundance: NA; len: 13; d_gene: TRBD1; j_gene: TRBJ1-2; v_gene: TRBV5-1; CDR3nt: TGCGCCAGCCGCACGGGACAGGTAAACGGCTACACCTTC; CDR3aa: CASRTGQVNGYTF
abundance: few; len: 13; d_gene: NA; j_gene: TRBJ1-1; v_gene: TRBV4-2; CDR3nt: TGTGCCAGCAGCCAAGACAGGGCGGGTGAAGCTTTCTTT; CDR3aa: CASSQDRAGEAFF
abundance: NA; len: 14; d_gene: NA; j_gene: TRBJ2-4; v_gene: TRBV5-4; CDR3nt: TGTGCCAGCAGCTTGTTCGGCCAGAGGGACATTCAGTACTTC; CDR3aa: CASSLFGQRDIQYF
abundance: NA; len: 15; d_gene: TRBD2; j_gene: TRBJ2-1; v_gene: TRBV27; CDR3nt: TGTGCCAGCAGTTCCGGGACTAGGGAACAGAATGAGCAGTTCTTC; CDR3aa: CASSSGTREQNEQFF
abundance: NA; len: 15; d_gene: TRBD1; j_gene: TRBJ1-2; v_gene: TRBV4-1; CDR3nt: TGCGCCAGCAGCCGGGGGGGACAGGGGTTGCCTGGCTACACCTTC; CDR3aa: CASSRGGQGLPGYTF
abundance: NA; len: 14; d_gene: NA; j_gene: TRBJ2-2; v_gene: TRBV19; CDR3nt: TGTGCCAGTCGGACTGGAACGACCACCGGGGAGCTGTTTTTT; CDR3aa: CASRTGTTTGELFF
abundance: NA; len: 15; d_gene: NA; j_gene: TRBJ1-3; v_gene: TRBV5-1; CDR3nt: TGCGCCAGCAGCTTGCGAACAGGGTCTGGAAACACCATATATTTT; CDR3aa: CASSLRTGSGNTIYF
abundance: NA; len: 15; d_gene: TRBD1; j_gene: TRBJ1-2; v_gene: TRBV5-1; CDR3nt: TGCGCCAGCAGCTCGCCGGGACAGTCCTTCTATGGCTACACCTTC; CDR3aa: CASSSPGQSFYGYTF
abundance: NA; len: 13; d_gene: TRBD1; j_gene: TRBJ2-7; v_gene: TRBV18; CDR3nt: TGTGCCAGCTCACTCGGACAGGGCTACGAGCAGTACTTC; CDR3aa: CASSLGQGYEQYF
abundance: NA; len: 12; d_gene: TRBD1; j_gene: TRBJ1-3; v_gene: TRBV28; CDR3nt: TGTGCCAGCAGAGGGGGCGTAAACACCATATATTTT; CDR3aa: CASRGGVNTIYF
abundance: NA; len: 17; d_gene: TRBD1; j_gene: TRBJ2-3; v_gene: TRBV4-1; CDR3nt: TGCGCCAGCAGCCAACTCGACAGGGGACGTTTGGCAGATACGCAGTATTTT; CDR3aa: CASSQLDRGRLADTQYF
abundance: once; len: 14; d_gene: NA; j_gene: TRBJ1-5; v_gene: TRBV19; CDR3nt: TGTGCCAGTAGTACTGCGAGTTTAAATCAGCCCCAGCATTTT; CDR3aa: CASSTASLNQPQHF
abundance: NA; len: 15; d_gene: TRBD1; j_gene: TRBJ2-7; v_gene: TRBV5-4; CDR3nt: TGTGCCAGCAGCCGTAGAAGGACAGGAGGTGACGAGCAGTACTTC; CDR3aa: CASSRRRTGGDEQYF
abundance: NA; len: 14; d_gene: NA; j_gene: TRBJ2-5; v_gene: TRBV5-1; CDR3nt: TGCGCCAGCGGCCCGGGGGAGTTCCAAGAGACCCAGTACTTC; CDR3aa: CASGPGEFQETQYF
abundance: NA; len: 16; d_gene: TRBD1; j_gene: TRBJ1-5; v_gene: TRBV11-2; CDR3nt: TGTGCCAGCAGCTTAGATTCGCGACAGGGCTATCAGCCCCAGCATTTT; CDR3aa: CASSLDSRQGYQPQHF
abundance: NA; len: 16; d_gene: NA; j_gene: TRBJ1-5; v_gene: TRBV5-8; CDR3nt: TGTGCCAGCAGCAGGGACGGGAGATATAGCAATCAGCCCCAGCATTTT; CDR3aa: CASSRDGRYSNQPQHF
abundance: NA; len: 15; d_gene: TRBD1; j_gene: TRBJ2-3; v_gene: TRBV30; CDR3nt: TGTGCCTGGAGCCGTGACAGGGGGCTTACAGATACGCAGTATTTT; CDR3aa: CAWSRDRGLTDTQYF
abundance: NA; len: 15; d_gene: TRBD1; j_gene: TRBJ1-2; v_gene: TRBV7-9; CDR3nt: TGTGCCAGCAGATACACAGGGGGCGCAGACTATGGCTACACCTTC; CDR3aa: CASRYTGGADYGYTF
abundance: NA; len: 15; d_gene: TRBD2; j_gene: TRBJ2-1; v_gene: TRBV6-5; CDR3nt: TGTGCCAGCAAGAACCTAGCGGGAATAGTCAATGAGCAGTTCTTC; CDR3aa: CASKNLAGIVNEQFF
abundance: NA; len: 14; d_gene: NA; j_gene: TRBJ1-5; v_gene: TRBV5-1; CDR3nt: TGCGCCAGCAGCTCCGGAATTAGCAATCAGCCCCAGCATTTT; CDR3aa: CASSSGISNQPQHF
abundance: NA; len: 14; d_gene: NA; j_gene: TRBJ2-5; v_gene: TRBV5-6; CDR3nt: TGTGCCAGCAGCCCGGTGGTGGGGATGAAGACCCAGTACTTC; CDR3aa: CASSPVVGMKTQYF
abundance: NA; len: 13; d_gene: NA; j_gene: TRBJ2-5; v_gene: TRBV7-8; CDR3nt: TGTGCCAGCAGCTCCCGCGACCAAGAGACCCAGTACTTC; CDR3aa: CASSSRDQETQYF
abundance: NA; len: 14; d_gene: NA; j_gene: TRBJ2-2; v_gene: TRBV6-1; CDR3nt: TGTGCCAACGGAGGGGAGAGCGGGACCGGGGAGCTGTTTTTT; CDR3aa: CANGGESGTGELFF
abundance: NA; len: 14; d_gene: TRBD1; j_gene: TRBJ1-1; v_gene: TRBV19; CDR3nt: TGTGCCAGTAGCTACAGGGGCCTGAACACTGAAGCTTTCTTT; CDR3aa: CASSYRGLNTEAFF
abundance: NA; len: 13; d_gene: NA; j_gene: TRBJ2-3; v_gene: TRBV5-4; CDR3nt: TGTGCCAGCAGCGTATCAGGGGTAGATACGCAGTATTTT; CDR3aa: CASSVSGVDTQYF
abundance: NA; len: 17; d_gene: NA; j_gene: TRBJ1-5; v_gene: TRBV10-2; CDR3nt: TGCGCCAGCAGTGAGATCCCCAGCCCAGTAGGCAATCAGCCCCAGCATTTT; CDR3aa: CASSEIPSPVGNQPQHF
abundance: NA; len: 14; d_gene: NA; j_gene: TRBJ1-1; v_gene: TRBV19; CDR3nt: TGTGCCAGTAAGGGAGGACAGAGCAACACTGAAGCTTTCTTT; CDR3aa: CASKGGQSNTEAFF
abundance: NA; len: 11; d_gene: TRBD1; j_gene: TRBJ2-7; v_gene: TRBV20-1; CDR3nt: TGCAGTGGGACAGGGGGCTACGAGCAGTACTTC; CDR3aa: CSGTGGYEQYF
abundance: NA; len: 18; d_gene: TRBD2; j_gene: TRBJ2-2; v_gene: TRBV28; CDR3nt: TGTGCCAGCAGTTCAAACCCACTAGCGGGAGGCATAGTCGGGGAGCTGTTTTTT; CDR3aa: CASSSNPLAGGIVGELFF
abundance: NA; len: 14; d_gene: NA; j_gene: TRBJ2-1; v_gene: TRBV6-5; CDR3nt: TGTGCCAGCAGCGCAGGGGTTTCCTACAATGAGCAGTTCTTC; CDR3aa: CASSAGVSYNEQFF
abundance: NA; len: 15; d_gene: TRBD2; j_gene: TRBJ2-7; v_gene: TRBV6-6; CDR3nt: TGTGCCAGCAGTAAAGAGCGGGGGGTAACCTACGAGCAGTACTTC; CDR3aa: CASSKERGVTYEQYF
abundance: NA; len: 15; d_gene: NA; j_gene: TRBJ1-1; v_gene: TRBV28; CDR3nt: TGTGCCAGCAGCCGACACTCTGGGGGGAACACTGAAGCTTTCTTT; CDR3aa: CASSRHSGGNTEAFF
abundance: NA; len: 15; d_gene: TRBD1; j_gene: TRBJ2-7; v_gene: TRBV6-1; CDR3nt: TGTGCCAGCAGCCCGACGGGACAGGGGACCTACGAGCAGTACTTC; CDR3aa: CASSPTGQGTYEQYF
abundance: NA; len: 15; d_gene: TRBD2; j_gene: TRBJ2-1; v_gene: TRBV5-1; CDR3nt: TGCGCCAGCAGCGACCGGACTAGCGGGAGAGTCGAGCAGTTCTTC; CDR3aa: CASSDRTSGRVEQFF
abundance: NA; len: 15; d_gene: NA; j_gene: TRBJ1-2; v_gene: TRBV27; CDR3nt: TGTGCCAGCAGTTTATCCGTCGGATCTAACTATGGCTACACCTTC; CDR3aa: CASSLSVGSNYGYTF
abundance: few; len: 16; d_gene: TRBD1; j_gene: TRBJ2-1; v_gene: TRBV7-9; CDR3nt: TGTGCCAGCAGCATTCTCAGGGGGAGCTCCTACAATGAGCAGTTCTTC; CDR3aa: CASSILRGSSYNEQFF
abundance: NA; len: 15; d_gene: TRBD1; j_gene: TRBJ2-7; v_gene: TRBV11-2; CDR3nt: TGTGCCAGCAGCTTAGGGACAGGGCTTCGCTACGAGCAGTACTTC; CDR3aa: CASSLGTGLRYEQYF
abundance: NA; len: 16; d_gene: NA; j_gene: TRBJ2-5; v_gene: TRBV10-3; CDR3nt: TGTGCCATCGCCGGGGCAGCGGACAAGTACCAAGAGACCCAGTACTTC; CDR3aa: CAIAGAADKYQETQYF
abundance: NA; len: 16; d_gene: TRBD1; j_gene: TRBJ1-1; v_gene: TRBV4-1; CDR3nt: TGCGCCAGCAGTAATCCATGGGACAGCATGAACACTGAAGCTTTCTTT; CDR3aa: CASSNPWDSMNTEAFF
abundance: NA; len: 14; d_gene: NA; j_gene: TRBJ2-7; v_gene: TRBV6-5; CDR3nt: TGTGCCAGCAGTCTAGACGCCTGGACCTACGAGCAGTACTTC; CDR3aa: CASSLDAWTYEQYF
abundance: NA; len: 16; d_gene: TRBD2; j_gene: TRBJ2-3; v_gene: TRBV19; CDR3nt: TGTGCCAGTAGTATAGTAGCGGGAGGAGGCACAGATACGCAGTATTTT; CDR3aa: CASSIVAGGGTDTQYF